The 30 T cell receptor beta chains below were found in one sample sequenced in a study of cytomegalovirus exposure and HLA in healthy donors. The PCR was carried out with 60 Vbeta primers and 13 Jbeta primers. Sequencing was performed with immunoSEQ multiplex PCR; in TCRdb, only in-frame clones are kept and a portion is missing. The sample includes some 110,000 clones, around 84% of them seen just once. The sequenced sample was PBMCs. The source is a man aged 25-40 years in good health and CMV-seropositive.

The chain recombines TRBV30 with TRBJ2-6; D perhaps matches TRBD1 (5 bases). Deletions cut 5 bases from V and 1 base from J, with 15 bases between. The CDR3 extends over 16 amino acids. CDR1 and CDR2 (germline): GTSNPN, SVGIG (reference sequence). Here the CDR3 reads CAWGSGRGSGANVLTF. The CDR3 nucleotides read TGTGCCTGGGGAAGTGGTAGGGGATCTGGGGCCAACGTCCTGACTTTC.

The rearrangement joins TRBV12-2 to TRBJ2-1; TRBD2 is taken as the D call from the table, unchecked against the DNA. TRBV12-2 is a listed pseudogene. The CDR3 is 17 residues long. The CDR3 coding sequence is TGTGCAAGTCTTACCACGGGAACTAGCGGGAGGGGCAATGAGCAGTTCTTC. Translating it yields CASLTTGTSGRGNEQFF.

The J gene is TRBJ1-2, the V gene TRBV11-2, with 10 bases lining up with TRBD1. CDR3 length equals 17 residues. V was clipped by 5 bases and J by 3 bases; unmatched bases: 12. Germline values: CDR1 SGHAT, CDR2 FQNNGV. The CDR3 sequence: CASSPMTGGLRDYGYTF. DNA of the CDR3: TGTGCCAGCAGCCCGATGACAGGGGGCTTAAGAGACTATGGCTACACCTTC.

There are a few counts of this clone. The CDR3 DNA is TGTGCCAGCAGTTTGTGGGAGAATAATGAAAAACTGTTTTTT. Protein: CASSLWENNEKLFF. The rearrangement uses TRBV28 and TRBJ1-4; D not certain. Trimming took 3 bases from V and 4 from J, leaving 9 bases between them. Per germline, CDR1 MDHEN and CDR2 SYDVKM. The length of the CDR3 is 14 residues.

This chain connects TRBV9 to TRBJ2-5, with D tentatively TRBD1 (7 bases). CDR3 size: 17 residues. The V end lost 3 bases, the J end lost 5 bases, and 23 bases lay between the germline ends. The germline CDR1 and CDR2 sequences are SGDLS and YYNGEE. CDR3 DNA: TGTGCCAGCAGCGAGGGACAGCGGCTCCAAGGGGGGGAGACCCAGTACTTC. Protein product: CASSEGQRLQGGETQYF.

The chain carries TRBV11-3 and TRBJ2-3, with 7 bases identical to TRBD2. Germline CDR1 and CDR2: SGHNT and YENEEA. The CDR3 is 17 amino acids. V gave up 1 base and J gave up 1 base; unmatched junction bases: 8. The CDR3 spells CASSLVGGRGRTDTQYF. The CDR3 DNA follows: TGTGCCAGCAGCTTAGTGGGAGGGAGGGGTCGCACAGATACGCAGTATTTT.

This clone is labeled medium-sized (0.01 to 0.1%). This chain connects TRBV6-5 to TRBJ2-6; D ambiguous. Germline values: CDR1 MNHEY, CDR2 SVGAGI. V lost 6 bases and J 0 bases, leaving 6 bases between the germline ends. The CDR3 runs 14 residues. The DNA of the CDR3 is TGTGCCAGCAGCCACTACTCTGGGGCCAACGTCCTGACTTTC. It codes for CASSHYSGANVLTF.

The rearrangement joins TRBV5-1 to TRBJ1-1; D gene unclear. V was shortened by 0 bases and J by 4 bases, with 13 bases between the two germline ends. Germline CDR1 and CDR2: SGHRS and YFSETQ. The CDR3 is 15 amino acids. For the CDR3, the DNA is TGCGCCAGCAGCTTGGATGGAGCGGGTACCACTGAAGCTTTCTTT. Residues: CASSLDGAGTTEAFF.

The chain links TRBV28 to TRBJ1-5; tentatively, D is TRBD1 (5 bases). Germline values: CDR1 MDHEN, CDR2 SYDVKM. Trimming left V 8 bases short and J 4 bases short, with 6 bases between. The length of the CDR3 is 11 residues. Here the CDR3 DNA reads TGTGCCAGCTCAGGGAATCAGCCCCAGCATTTT. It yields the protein CASSGNQPQHF.

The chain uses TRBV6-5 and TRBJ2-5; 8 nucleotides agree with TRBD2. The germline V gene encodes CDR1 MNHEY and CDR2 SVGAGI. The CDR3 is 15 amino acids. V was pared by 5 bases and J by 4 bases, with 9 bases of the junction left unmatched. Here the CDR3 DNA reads TGTGCCAGCAGTACGGTCGGGCTAGCGGGAGAGACCCAGTACTTC. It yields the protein CASSTVGLAGETQYF.

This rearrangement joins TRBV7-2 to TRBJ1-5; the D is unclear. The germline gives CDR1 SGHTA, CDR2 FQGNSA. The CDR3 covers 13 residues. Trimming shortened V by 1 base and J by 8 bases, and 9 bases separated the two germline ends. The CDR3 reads CASSLVLQEPQHF. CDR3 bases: TGTGCCAGCAGCTTAGTCCTTCAGGAGCCCCAGCATTTT.

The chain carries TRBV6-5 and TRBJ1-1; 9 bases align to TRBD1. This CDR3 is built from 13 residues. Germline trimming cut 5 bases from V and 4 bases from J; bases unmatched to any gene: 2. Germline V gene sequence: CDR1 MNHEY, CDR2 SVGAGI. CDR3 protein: CASSRDRATEAFF. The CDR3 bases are TGTGCCAGCAGTAGGGACAGGGCCACTGAAGCTTTCTTT.

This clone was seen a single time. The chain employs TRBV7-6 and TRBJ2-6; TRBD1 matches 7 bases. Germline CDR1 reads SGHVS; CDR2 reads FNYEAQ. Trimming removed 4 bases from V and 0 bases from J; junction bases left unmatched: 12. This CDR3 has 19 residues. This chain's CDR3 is CASSSYRDSLLSGANVLTF. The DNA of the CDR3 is TGTGCCAGCAGCTCATACCGGGACAGTTTACTCTCTGGGGCCAACGTCCTGACTTTC.

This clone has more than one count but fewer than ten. The chain's CDR3 is CASKGRGLGKLFF. Here the CDR3 DNA reads TGTGCCAGCAAGGGCAGGGGTTTGGGAAAACTGTTTTTT. The V and J genes are TRBV2 and TRBJ1-4, with D possibly matching TRBD1 (6 bases). The V end lost 7 bases, the J end lost 10 bases, and 16 bases lay between the germline ends. The CDR3 has 13 amino acids. The germline CDR1 and CDR2 sequences are SNHLY and FYNNEI.

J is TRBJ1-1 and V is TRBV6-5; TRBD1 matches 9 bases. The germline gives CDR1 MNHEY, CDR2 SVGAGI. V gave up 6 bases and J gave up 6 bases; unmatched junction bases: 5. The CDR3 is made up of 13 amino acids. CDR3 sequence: CASSRGQGPEAFF. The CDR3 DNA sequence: TGTGCCAGCAGCCGGGGACAGGGCCCTGAAGCTTTCTTT.

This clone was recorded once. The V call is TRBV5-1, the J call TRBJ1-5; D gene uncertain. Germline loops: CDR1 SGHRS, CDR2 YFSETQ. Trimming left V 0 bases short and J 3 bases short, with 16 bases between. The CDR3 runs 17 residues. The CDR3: CASSLGPGRRDNQPQHF. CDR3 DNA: TGCGCCAGCAGCTTGGGTCCTGGACGGAGGGACAATCAGCCCCAGCATTTT.

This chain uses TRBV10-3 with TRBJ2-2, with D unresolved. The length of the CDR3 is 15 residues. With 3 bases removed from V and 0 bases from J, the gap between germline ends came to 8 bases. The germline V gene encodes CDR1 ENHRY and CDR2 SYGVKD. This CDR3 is CAISETLANTGELFF. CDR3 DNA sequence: TGTGCCATCAGTGAAACTTTGGCGAACACCGGGGAGCTGTTTTTT.

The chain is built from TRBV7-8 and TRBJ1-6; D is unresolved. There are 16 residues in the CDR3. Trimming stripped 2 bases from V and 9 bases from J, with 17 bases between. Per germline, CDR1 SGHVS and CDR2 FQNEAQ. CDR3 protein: CASSLRHDAGGSPLHF. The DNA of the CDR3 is TGTGCCAGCAGCTTACGGCACGACGCGGGAGGTTCACCCCTCCACTTT.

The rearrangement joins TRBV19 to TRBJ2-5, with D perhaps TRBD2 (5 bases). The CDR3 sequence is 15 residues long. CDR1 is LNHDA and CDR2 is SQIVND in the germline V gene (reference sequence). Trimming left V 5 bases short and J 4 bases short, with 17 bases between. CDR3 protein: CASSPRDWGGETQYF. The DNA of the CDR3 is TGTGCCAGTAGTCCCCGGGATTGGGGTGGAGAGACCCAGTACTTC. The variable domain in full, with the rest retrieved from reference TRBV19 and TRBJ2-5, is DGGITQSPKYLFRKEGQNVTLSCEQNLNHDAMYWYRQDPGQGLRLIYYSQIVNDFQKGDIAEGYSVSREKKESFPLTVTSAQKNPTAFYLCASSPRDWGGETQYFGPGTRLLVL.

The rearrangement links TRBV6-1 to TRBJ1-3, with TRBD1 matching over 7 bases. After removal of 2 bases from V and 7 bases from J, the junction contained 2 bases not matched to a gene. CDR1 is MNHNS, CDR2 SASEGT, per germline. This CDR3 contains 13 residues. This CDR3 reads CASSEIQGNTIYF. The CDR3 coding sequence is TGTGCCAGCAGTGAAATACAGGGGAACACCATATATTTT.

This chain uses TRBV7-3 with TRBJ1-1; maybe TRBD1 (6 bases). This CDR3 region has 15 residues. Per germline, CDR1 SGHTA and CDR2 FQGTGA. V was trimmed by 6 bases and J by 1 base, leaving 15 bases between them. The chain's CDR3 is CASRGIGGSNTEAFF. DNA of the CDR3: TGTGCCAGCAGGGGAATAGGGGGATCGAACACTGAAGCTTTCTTT.

As DNA, the CDR3 is TGTGCCAGCAGCTTAGTCGACAGTACCCACACTGAAGCTTTCTTT. Its protein is CASSLVDSTHTEAFF. The chain links TRBV7-6 to TRBJ1-1, with TRBD1 as a possible D gene (5 bases). There are 15 residues in the CDR3. The germline V and J ends were trimmed by 1 base and 3 bases, with 12 bases remaining between them. From germline, CDR1 is SGHVS and CDR2 FNYEAQ. The full variable domain, with the rest looked up from reference TRBV7-6 and TRBJ1-1, is GAGVSQSPRYKVTKRGQDVALRCDPISGHVSLYWYRQALGQGPEFLTYFNYEAQQDKSGLPNDRFSAERPEGSISTLTIQRTEQRDSAMYRCASSLVDSTHTEAFFGQGTRLTVV.

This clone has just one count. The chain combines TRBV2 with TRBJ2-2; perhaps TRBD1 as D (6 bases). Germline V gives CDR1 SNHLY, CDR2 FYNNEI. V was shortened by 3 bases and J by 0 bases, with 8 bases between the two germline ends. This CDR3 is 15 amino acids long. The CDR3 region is CASSEGTSNTGELFF. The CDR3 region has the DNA TGTGCCAGCAGTGAGGGGACATCGAACACCGGGGAGCTGTTTTTT.

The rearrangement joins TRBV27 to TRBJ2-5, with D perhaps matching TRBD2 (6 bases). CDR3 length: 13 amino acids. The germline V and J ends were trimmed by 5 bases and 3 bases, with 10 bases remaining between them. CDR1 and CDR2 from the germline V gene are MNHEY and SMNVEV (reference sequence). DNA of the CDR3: TGTGCCAGCAGTGATTCGGGAGAAGAGACCCAGTACTTC. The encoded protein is CASSDSGEETQYF.

CDR3 region: CASSVQTSGVVMGQFF. CDR3 DNA sequence: TGCGCCAGCAGCGTACAGACTAGCGGGGTCGTAATGGGGCAGTTCTTC. The V and J genes are TRBV5-1 and TRBJ2-1; 11 nucleotides agree with TRBD2. Per the germline V gene, CDR1 is SGHRS and CDR2 is YFSETQ. The trim removed 4 bases at V and 12 bases at J, leaving 15 bases unmatched. The length of the CDR3 is 16 residues. The whole variable domain, remainder taken from reference TRBV5-1 and TRBJ2-1, is KAGVTQTPRYLIKTRGQQVTLSCSPISGHRSVSWYQQTPGQGLQFLFEYFSETQRNKGNFPGRFSGRQFSNSRSEMNVSTLELGDSALYLCASSVQTSGVVMGQFFGPGTRLTVL.

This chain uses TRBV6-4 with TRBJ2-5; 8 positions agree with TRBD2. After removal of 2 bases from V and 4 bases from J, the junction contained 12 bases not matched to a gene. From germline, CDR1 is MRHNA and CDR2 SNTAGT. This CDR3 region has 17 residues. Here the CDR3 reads CASSDANPGLGLETQYF. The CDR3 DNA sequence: TGTGCCAGCAGTGACGCGAACCCGGGACTAGGTTTAGAGACCCAGTACTTC.

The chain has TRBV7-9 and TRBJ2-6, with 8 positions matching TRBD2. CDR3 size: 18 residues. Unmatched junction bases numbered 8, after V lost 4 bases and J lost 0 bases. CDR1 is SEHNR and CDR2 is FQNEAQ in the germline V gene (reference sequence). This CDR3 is CASSSWGSGASGANVLTF. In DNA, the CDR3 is TGTGCCAGCAGCTCCTGGGGTAGCGGGGCCTCTGGGGCCAACGTCCTGACTTTC.

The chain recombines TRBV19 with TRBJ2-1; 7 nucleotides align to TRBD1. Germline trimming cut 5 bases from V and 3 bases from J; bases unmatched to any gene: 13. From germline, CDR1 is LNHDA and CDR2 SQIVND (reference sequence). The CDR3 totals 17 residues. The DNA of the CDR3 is TGTGCCAGTAGTCCTTACCTCACAGGGGTCGTCTACAATGAGCAGTTCTTC. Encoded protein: CASSPYLTGVVYNEQFF.

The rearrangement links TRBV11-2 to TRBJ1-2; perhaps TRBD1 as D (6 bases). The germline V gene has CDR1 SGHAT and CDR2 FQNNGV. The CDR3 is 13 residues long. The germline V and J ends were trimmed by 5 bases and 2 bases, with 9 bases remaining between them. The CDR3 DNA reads TGTGCCAGCAGCCGCGACAGGAACTATGGCTACACCTTC. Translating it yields CASSRDRNYGYTF. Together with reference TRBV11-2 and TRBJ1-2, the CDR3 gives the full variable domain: EAGVAQSPRYKIIEKRQSVAFWCNPISGHATLYWYQQILGQGPKLLIQFQNNGVVDDSQLPKDRFSAERLKGVDSTLKIQPAKLEDSAVYLCASSRDRNYGYTFGSGTRLTVV.

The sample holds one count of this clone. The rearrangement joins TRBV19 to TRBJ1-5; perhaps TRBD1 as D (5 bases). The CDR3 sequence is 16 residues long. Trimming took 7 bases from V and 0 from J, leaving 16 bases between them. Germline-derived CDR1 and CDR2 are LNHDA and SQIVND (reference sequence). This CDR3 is CASTDSALYSNQPQHF. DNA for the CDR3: TGTGCCAGTACAGACAGCGCGCTTTATAGCAATCAGCCCCAGCATTTT.